These 21 T cell receptor beta chains share one sample of origin, sequenced in a study of blood T cells in healthy people across ages. A second PCR, run for about 6 to 12 cycles, used a sample-barcoded 5' primer plus a J-beta primer mix. TCRdb independently ran MiXCR on the 5' RACE reads; one entry per CDR3 protein. This sample has about 1 million distinct CDR3 sequences; 45% occur once, and the top ten carry 15% to 20%. Sequencing used blood. The receptors were gathered from a woman aged 60-70 years in good health.

The chain carries TRBV20-1 and TRBJ2-3, with TRBD1 identical over 9 bases. Trimming removed 5 bases from V and 5 bases from J; junction bases left unmatched: 11. The CDR3 consists of 15 residues. CDR1 DFQATT and CDR2 SNEGSKA come from the germline V gene (reference sequence). The CDR3 spells CSAFLRTGEVDTQYF. CDR3 nucleotide sequence: TGCAGTGCTTTTCTCAGGACAGGGGAAGTAGATACGCAGTATTTT.

The rearrangement uses TRBV7-9 and TRBJ2-1; 8 bases agree with TRBD2. CDR1 SEHNR and CDR2 FQNEAQ come from the germline V gene (reference sequence). CDR3 size: 15 residues. The V and J ends lost 4 bases and 8 bases, in that order; junction bases with no gene match: 10. Here the CDR3 DNA reads TGTGCCAGCAGCTCCCCCTGGACTAGCAACTATGAGCAGTTCTTC. Translated, it gives CASSSPWTSNYEQFF.

The CDR3 nucleotides are TGTGCCAGCAGCCGACGACAGGGCGGCCACGAGCAGTACTTC. This codes for CASSRRQGGHEQYF. The V call is TRBV7-2, the J call TRBJ2-7; 7 bases line up with TRBD1. CDR3 length: 14 amino acids. J was trimmed by 5 bases and V by 5 bases; bases with no gene match: 9. Looked up from germline, CDR1 is SGHTA and CDR2 is FQGNSA.

The J gene is TRBJ1-2, the V gene TRBV9; D may be TRBD1 (6 bases). This CDR3 contains 16 residues. V lost 0 bases and J lost 8, with 20 bases in between. Looked up from germline, CDR1 is SGDLS and CDR2 is YYNGEE. The CDR3 nucleotides read TGTGCCAGCAGCGTAGCCTTCCGGGACACCTTAGTCGGCTACACCTTC. It specifies CASSVAFRDTLVGYTF. The complete variable domain, with remaining parts taken from reference TRBV9 and TRBJ1-2, reads DSGVTQTPKHLITATGQRVTLRCSPRSGDLSVYWYQQSLDQGLQFLIQYYNGEERAKGNILERFSAQQFPDLHSELNLSSLELGDSALYFCASSVAFRDTLVGYTFGSGTRLTVV.

The chain links TRBV5-1 to TRBJ2-2, with D possibly matching TRBD1 (6 bases). Germline V gene sequence: CDR1 SGHRS, CDR2 YFSETQ. The CDR3 is made up of 16 amino acids. Between the trimmed V and J ends, which lost 6 bases and 2 bases, there was a span of 17 bases. The CDR3 loop is CASTVGASPNTGELFF. The CDR3 region has the DNA TGCGCCAGCACCGTGGGGGCTAGTCCTAACACCGGGGAGCTGTTTTTT.

The rearrangement joins TRBV5-6 to TRBJ1-1; the D is unclear. Germline CDR1 SGHDT, CDR2 YYEEEE. Trimming pared 1 base from V and 7 bases from J, leaving 8 bases between. The CDR3 is made up of 12 amino acids. Written as DNA, the CDR3 is TGTGCCAGCAGCTTGAGGTCAATTGAAGCTTTCTTT. Its translation is CASSLRSIEAFF.

Remarks on this clonotype: A much larger clone differs from this one at a single base, so this may be a read error. The chain recombines TRBV12-3 or TRBV12-4 with TRBJ2-3, with TRBD2 matching over 12 bases. The CDR3 extends over 16 amino acids. Trimming removed 5 bases from V and 4 bases from J; junction bases left unmatched: 7. The CDR3 sequence is CASSPGLAGIADTQYF. CDR3 DNA: TGTGCCAGCAGTCCAGGACTAGCGGGAATTGCAGATACGCAGTATTTT.

This rearrangement joins TRBV11-2 to TRBJ1-6; D unclear. The CDR3 is 13 amino acids. V was cut by 5 bases and J by 9 bases, with 11 bases left in between. The germline CDR1 and CDR2 sequences are SGHAT and FQNNGV. This CDR3 reads CASSRLVRSPLHF. The CDR3 DNA is TGTGCCAGCAGCCGGTTAGTGCGTTCACCCCTCCACTTT.

This clonotype has a handful of counts. The chain links TRBV5-4 to TRBJ2-3; D unclear. Trimming took 4 bases from V and 1 from J, leaving 19 bases between them. Germline V gives CDR1 SGHNT, CDR2 YYREEE (reference sequence). CDR3 size: 17 residues. The CDR3 coding sequence is TGTGCCAGCAGCCCAGATCTTCAGCGTACGGGCACAGATACGCAGTATTTT. Its protein product is CASSPDLQRTGTDTQYF.

The sample holds one count of this clonotype. This may come from a read error, since a much larger clone is one base off. This rearrangement joins TRBV12-3 or TRBV12-4 to TRBJ2-1; no firm D call. The CDR3 runs 14 residues. The CDR3 region is CASNLLGSYNEQFF. CDR3 nucleotides: TGTGCCAGCAATTTATTAGGGTCTTACAATGAGCAGTTCTTC.

This clonotype was detected only a few times. The chain uses TRBV24-1 and TRBJ2-1; 7 positions agree with TRBD2. CDR3 length: 15 residues. V was clipped by 1 base and J by 7 bases; unmatched bases: 6. Germline assignment: CDR1 KGHDR and CDR2 SFDVKD. CDR3 coding DNA: TGTGCCACCAGTGATTTTGCGGGAGTGGAGAATGAGCAGTTCTTC. This gives the protein CATSDFAGVENEQFF.

This clonotype was observed a few times. The chain combines TRBV5-1 with TRBJ2-5; TRBD2 aligns across 7 bases. CDR3 length: 17 residues. The germline V gene encodes CDR1 SGHRS and CDR2 YFSETQ. V gave up 4 bases and J gave up 9 bases; unmatched junction bases: 21. The CDR3 DNA reads as TGCGCCAGCAGCCTGGATCCTCCTTCTAGCGGCAACGAACCCCAGTACTTC. Protein: CASSLDPPSSGNEPQYF. The full variable domain, its missing parts supplied by reference TRBV5-1 and TRBJ2-5, is KAGVTQTPRYLIKTRGQQVTLSCSPISGHRSVSWYQQTPGQGLQFLFEYFSETQRNKGNFPGRFSGRQFSNSRSEMNVSTLELGDSALYLCASSLDPPSSGNEPQYFGPGTRLLVL.

This chain joins TRBV29-1 and TRBJ1-1, with D perhaps TRBD1 (6 bases). The germline V gene has CDR1 SQVTM and CDR2 ANQGSEA. This CDR3 has 14 amino acids. Trimming stripped 5 bases from V and 4 bases from J, with 17 bases between. The CDR3 DNA sequence: TGCAGCGTTTGGAGGGGGACGGTGAGCACTGAAGCTTTCTTT. It yields the protein CSVWRGTVSTEAFF.

This chain joins TRBV20-1 and TRBJ2-3; 7 positions match TRBD2. After removal of 4 bases from V and 1 base from J, the junction contained 11 bases not matched to a gene. Germline lookup yields CDR1 DFQATT and CDR2 SNEGSKA (reference sequence). The CDR3 runs 16 residues. The CDR3 loop is CSAKPVRLAGTDTQYF. The CDR3 region has the DNA TGCAGTGCTAAACCAGTCAGACTAGCTGGCACAGATACGCAGTATTTT.

The chain is built from TRBV28 and TRBJ2-5; D call uncertain. Looked up from germline, CDR1 is MDHEN and CDR2 is SYDVKM. CDR3 length equals 14 residues. V lost 3 bases and J lost 1, with 9 bases in between. DNA for the CDR3: TGTGCCAGCAGTTTCTCCTCAGTCCAAGAGACCCAGTACTTC. This translates into CASSFSSVQETQYF.

This chain connects TRBV4-1 to TRBJ2-1; 8 bases are a match to TRBD2. Germline loops: CDR1 MGHRA, CDR2 YSYEKL. The CDR3 is made up of 14 amino acids. The ends lost 4 bases at V and 8 bases at J; junction bases unmatched: 7. CDR3 amino acids: CASSPRRGGDEQFF. The CDR3 nucleotides read TGCGCCAGCAGCCCCCGACGGGGGGGCGATGAGCAGTTCTTC.

The chain recombines TRBV7-8 with TRBJ2-3, with TRBD1 matching over 9 bases. The CDR3 loop spans 15 amino acids. Germline V gives CDR1 SGHVS, CDR2 FQNEAQ. V trimming: 1 base; J trimming: 5 bases; junction bases outside the gene matches: 4. The CDR3 sequence: CASSLGTGAQDTQYF. CDR3 sequence (DNA): TGTGCCAGCAGCTTAGGGACAGGGGCCCAAGATACGCAGTATTTT.

The table lists this clonotype with a few counts. The chain carries TRBV7-2 and TRBJ1-2; TRBD1 matches at 7 bases. The CDR3 sequence is 13 residues long. Germline V CDR1 and CDR2: SGHTA, FQGNSA. The junction had 6 bases not matched to a gene; V was cut back by 10 bases and J by 1 base. This CDR3 is CAKTGQNNYGYTF. The CDR3 nucleotides are TGTGCCAAGACAGGGCAGAATAACTATGGCTACACCTTC.

The J gene is TRBJ2-7, the V gene TRBV3-1; 9 nucleotides agree with TRBD2. Germline CDR1 is LGHDT and CDR2 is YNNKEL (reference sequence). CDR3 length: 15 amino acids. Trimming took 1 base from V and 7 from J; bases not matched to a gene: 8. Here the CDR3 reads CASSQGGVAGEEQYF. CDR3 DNA: TGTGCCAGCAGCCAAGGAGGGGTAGCGGGAGAAGAGCAGTACTTC.

V usage is TRBV18 and J usage is TRBJ1-5, with D perhaps TRBD1 (5 bases). CDR1 and CDR2 from the germline V gene are KGHSH and LQKENI. The CDR3 spans 17 residues. Trimming cost V 3 bases and J 4 bases, with 19 bases left between them. The CDR3 loop is CASSPGRGNTRNQPQHF. The CDR3 DNA reads as TGTGCCAGCTCACCGGGACGGGGGAATACGCGAAATCAGCCCCAGCATTTT. Looking up the rest from reference TRBV18 and TRBJ1-5 gives the full variable domain: NAGVMQNPRHLVRRRGQEARLRCSPMKGHSHVYWYRQLPEEGLKFMVYLQKENIIDESGMPKERFSAEFPKEGPSILRIQQVVRGDSAAYFCASSPGRGNTRNQPQHFGDGTRLSIL.

This clonotype has just a few counts. CDR3 DNA sequence: TGTGCCAGCAGCCCCGGGACGTGGGGGGAAAAACTGTTTTTT. It translates to CASSPGTWGEKLFF. The V call is TRBV3-1, the J call TRBJ1-4; D is perhaps TRBD1 (5 bases). Germline loops: CDR1 LGHDT, CDR2 YNNKEL (reference sequence). The CDR3 loop spans 14 amino acids. The V gene lost 4 bases and the J gene lost 8 bases, with 14 bases spanning the gap.